One TCR beta chain is described in this entry. Unmatched junction bases numbered 4, after V lost 1 base and J lost 4 bases. This CDR3 has 15 amino acids. Germline V gives CDR1 SGHTA, CDR2 FQGNSA. TCRdb reprocessed the 5' RACE reads with MiXCR, giving one entry per CDR3 protein. Of 25,000 or so distinct CDR3 sequences in the sample, over 7% were seen once. This specimen comes from a study of CD8 T cells in ankylosing spondylitis. The source of this sequence is a male donor with ankylosing spondylitis or in good health (not recorded which). V usage is TRBV7-2 and J usage is TRBJ2-1, with 7 bases identical to TRBD1. Source material: blood. CDR3 DNA: TGTGCCAGCAGCTTAGTAGGGGGCGCTTACAATGAGCAGTTCTTC. Protein sequence: CASSLVGGAYNEQFF.